This T cell receptor (beta chain) is from a study of T cell changes during pregnancy in multiple sclerosis. Sequenced by immunoSEQ multiplex PCR; TCRdb stores in-frame clones only, minus some. The repertoire holds tens of thousands of clones, with nearly 90% as singletons. The V gene's germline CDR1 is SQVTM and CDR2 ANQGSEA. V lost 1 base and J lost 13; bases outside the gene matches: 4. This CDR3 has 12 residues. The specimen was CD8+ T cells from peripheral blood mononuclear cells, collected in the second trimester of pregnancy. The rearrangement joins TRBV29-1 to TRBJ1-4; TRBD1 aligns across 9 bases. The receptor was isolated from a female donor with multiple sclerosis, enrolled in a pregnancy study. The CDR3 region has the DNA TGCAGCGTTGAAGGGACAGGGGATGGACTGTTTTTT. Residues: CSVEGTGDGLFF.